The source of this T cell receptor (beta chain) is a study of Graves' ophthalmopathy and Graves' hyperthyroidism. Overall study context: Stable hyperthyroidism denotes an absence of ophthalmopathy throughout 18 months of follow-up.

The CDR3 loop spans 14 amino acids. Trimming cost V 6 bases and J 7 bases; bases outside gene matches: 10. Germline V gene sequence: CDR1 SGHAT, CDR2 FQNNGV. Hyperthyroidism patients, all newly diagnosed, had under 2 months' duration and ages of 18 to 65. Exclusion criteria comprised other autoimmune diseases, uncontrolled infections, pregnancy or lactation in patients. This clonotype was recorded a few times. The sequenced template was RNA, covering the TCR beta CDR3 region. After a first-round RT-PCR with HTBI primers, a second-round multiplex PCR was run. TCRdb passed the multiplex PCR reads through MiXCR, listing each CDR3 protein once. The table shows over a million distinct CDR3 sequences, with approximately 35% occurring only once.

Sequenced: peripheral blood or thyroid tissue (not recorded which). V is TRBV11-2 and J is TRBJ2-7, with 9 bases lining up with TRBD2. The sequence derives from an adult man with Graves' hyperthyroidism. The DNA of the CDR3 is TGTGCCAGCAGTCAGATAGCGGGAGTCGGGGAGCAGTACTTC. Residues: CASSQIAGVGEQYF.